These 28 T cell receptor beta chains were all obtained from the same sample, sequenced in a study of beta chain features in type 1 diabetes. The whole isolated RNA underwent reverse transcription, so sequencing captured expressed TCRB transcripts. TCRdb keeps only in-frame clones here, not all; method: immunoSEQ multiplex PCR. Altogether around 140,000 clones are present, around a tenth being singletons, with the ten largest covering 0.55% to 0.75%. Sequences were obtained from central memory CD4+ T cells from blood. The source is a woman in her thirties or forties in good health.

This clone has ten or more counts. CDR3 sequence reads: CASSEGEGTVKAFF. CDR3 coding DNA: TGTGCCAGCAGTGAAGGAGAGGGGACAGTTAAAGCTTTCTTT. V is TRBV2 and J is TRBJ1-1, with 7 bases fitting TRBD1. V was clipped by 1 base and J by 9 bases; unmatched bases: 8. CDR3 size: 14 residues. Germline V gene sequence: CDR1 SNHLY, CDR2 FYNNEI.

There are a few counts of this clone. V gene TRBV7-2 combines with J gene TRBJ2-7, with D unclear. The germline CDR1 and CDR2 sequences are SGHTA and FQGNSA. This CDR3 comprises 14 residues. Trimming removed 6 bases at V and 0 bases at J, with 12 bases between. CDR3 region: CASSPPGFSYEQYF. The DNA of the CDR3 is TGTGCCAGCAGTCCCCCAGGATTCTCCTACGAGCAGTACTTC. The full variable domain, completed using reference TRBV7-2 and TRBJ2-7, is GAGVSQSPSNKVTEKGKDVELRCDPISGHTALYWYRQSLGQGLEFLIYFQGNSAPDKSGLPSDRFSAERTGGSVSTLTIQRTQQEDSAVYLCASSPPGFSYEQYFGPGTRLTVT.

The chain carries TRBV10-3 and TRBJ1-5; D call uncertain. V was clipped by 11 bases and J by 4 bases, with 18 bases between them. Germline CDR1 is ENHRY and CDR2 is SYGVKD. The CDR3 is 14 residues long. The CDR3 bases are TGTGCCTCACATCCCGGCCCAGGTAATCAGCCCCAGCATTTT. This sequence encodes CASHPGPGNQPQHF.

The count of this clone is one. J is TRBJ1-2 and V is TRBV5-5; the match to TRBD1 covers 9 bases. CDR3 length: 16 amino acids. Germline V gene lookup returns CDR1 SGHKS and CDR2 YYEKEE (reference sequence). With V trimmed by 0 bases and J by 0 bases, 3 bases remained unmatched. The CDR3 protein is CASSLGDRVANYGYTF. For the CDR3, the DNA is TGTGCCAGCAGCTTGGGGGACAGGGTAGCTAACTATGGCTACACCTTC. Full variable domain (missing parts from reference TRBV5-5 and TRBJ1-2): DAGVTQSPTHLIKTRGQQVTLRCSPISGHKSVSWYQQVLGQGPQFIFQYYEKEERGRGNFPDRFSARQFPNYSSELNVNALLLGDSALYLCASSLGDRVANYGYTFGSGTRLTVV.

The V gene is TRBV6-1, the J gene TRBJ2-1, with 8 nucleotides matching TRBD1. This CDR3 contains 14 residues. Germline CDR1 MNHNS, CDR2 SASEGT. J gave up 5 bases and V 6 bases, and 6 bases lay outside the gene matches. CDR3 DNA: TGTGCCAGCAGCAGGGACAGGCCTGACAATGAGCAGTTCTTC. Amino acid sequence: CASSRDRPDNEQFF.

This clone was seen a handful of times. The chain combines TRBV4-3 with TRBJ2-7; D is possibly TRBD2 (5 bases). Trimming shortened V by 2 bases and J by 7 bases, and 9 bases separated the two germline ends. Germline V CDR1 and CDR2: LGHNA, YSLEER. The CDR3 is made up of 12 amino acids. CDR3 amino acids: CASSQPGLEQYF. The CDR3 DNA reads TGCGCCAGCAGCCAACCTGGACTGGAGCAGTACTTC.

This clone was observed a handful of times. The rearrangement uses TRBV5-1 and TRBJ1-1; the match to TRBD1 covers 7 bases. Germline V CDR1 and CDR2: SGHRS, YFSETQ. The CDR3 contains 16 residues. J was trimmed by 5 bases and V by 4 bases; bases with no gene match: 14. CDR3 residues: CASSPINTGVGTEAFF. The DNA for the CDR3 is TGCGCCAGCAGCCCTATCAATACAGGGGTGGGGACTGAAGCTTTCTTT.

This clone was counted between two and nine times. The J gene is TRBJ1-5, the V gene TRBV19; 7 nucleotides align to TRBD1. With 3 bases clipped from V and 6 bases from J, the junction kept 2 bases outside the gene matches. Germline assignment: CDR1 LNHDA and CDR2 SQIVND (reference sequence). This CDR3 has 13 residues. The CDR3 sequence: CASSIDRAQPQHF. CDR3 bases: TGTGCCAGTAGTATCGACAGGGCTCAGCCCCAGCATTTT.

The genes are TRBV5-8 and TRBJ1-6; D is possibly TRBD1 (5 bases). Per germline, CDR1 SGHTS and CDR2 YDEGEE. This CDR3 region has 17 residues. V shed 4 bases and J shed 8 bases, with 22 bases lying between them. The CDR3 region has the DNA TGTGCCAGCAGCCCAGGGAGGGGACTGGGGAGCCATTCACCCCTCCACTTT. As protein: CASSPGRGLGSHSPLHF. Full variable domain (outside the CDR3, taken from reference TRBV5-8 and TRBJ1-6): EAGVTQSPTHLIKTRGQQATLRCSPISGHTSVYWYQQALGLGLQFLLWYDEGEERNRGNFPPRFSGRQFPNYSSELNVNALELEDSALYLCASSPGRGLGSHSPLHFGNGTRLTVT.

This clone was seen at least ten times. The gene calls are TRBV4-1 and TRBJ2-3, with 12 bases identical to TRBD2. The V and J ends lost 5 bases and 0 bases, in that order; junction bases with no gene match: 6. Germline assignment: CDR1 MGHRA and CDR2 YSYEKL. The CDR3 extends over 17 amino acids. CDR3 nucleotide sequence: TGCGCCAGCAGCGACCGACTAGCGGGGGAAAGCACAGATACGCAGTATTTT. It yields the protein CASSDRLAGESTDTQYF.

The chain has TRBV7-9 and TRBJ2-3; perhaps TRBD2 as D (6 bases). Germline CDR1 reads SEHNR; CDR2 reads FQNEAQ (reference sequence). With 2 bases removed from V and 5 bases from J, the gap between germline ends came to 11 bases. The CDR3 length is 14 residues. The CDR3 DNA follows: TGTGCCAGCAGCTTAAGATCGGGGGTAGATACGCAGTATTTT. Encoded protein: CASSLRSGVDTQYF. Using reference TRBV7-9 and TRBJ2-3 for the parts outside the CDR3, the full variable domain is DTGVSQNPRHKITKRGQNVTFRCDPISEHNRLYWYRQTLGQGPEFLTYFQNEAQLEKSRLLSDRFSAERPKGSFSTLEIQRTEQGDSAMYLCASSLRSGVDTQYFGPGTRLTVL.

This clone was observed a handful of times. The chain is built from TRBV5-4 and TRBJ1-6, with D perhaps TRBD1 (5 bases). V was shortened by 7 bases and J by 6 bases, with 17 bases between the two germline ends. This CDR3 contains 15 residues. Germline lookup yields CDR1 SGHNT and CDR2 YYREEE (reference sequence). CDR3 residues: CASRWTGGSNSPLHF. The CDR3 DNA reads TGTGCCAGCCGCTGGACCGGGGGAAGTAATTCACCCCTCCACTTT.

J is TRBJ1-6 and V is TRBV7-9; 9 bases map to TRBD1. V was clipped by 5 bases and J by 8 bases; unmatched bases: 7. The germline V gene encodes CDR1 SEHNR and CDR2 FQNEAQ (reference sequence). The CDR3 sequence is 15 residues long. The chain's CDR3 is CASSLGQGLDSPLHF. The CDR3 nucleotides read TGTGCCAGCAGCCTTGGACAGGGGCTCGATTCACCCCTCCACTTT. Based on the CDR3 plus reference TRBV7-9 and TRBJ1-6, the full variable domain is DTGVSQNPRHKITKRGQNVTFRCDPISEHNRLYWYRQTLGQGPEFLTYFQNEAQLEKSRLLSDRFSAERPKGSFSTLEIQRTEQGDSAMYLCASSLGQGLDSPLHFGNGTRLTVT.

The chain is built from TRBV21-1 and TRBJ1-3; no DNA check was done on the table's D call, TRBD1. TRBV21-1 is listed as a pseudogene. This CDR3 has 14 amino acids. The chain's CDR3 is CAKSGQHSGNTIYF. DNA for the CDR3: TGCGCAAAGTCTGGACAGCACTCTGGAAACACCATATATTTT.

There are a few counts of this clone. The CDR3 bases are TGTGCCAGCAGCTTAGTACGGAGGTCAAACACTGAAGCTTTCTTT. Amino acids: CASSLVRRSNTEAFF. The genes are TRBV7-2 and TRBJ1-1; D not resolved. Between the trimmed V and J ends, which lost 1 base and 2 bases, there was a span of 11 bases. The CDR3 consists of 15 residues. CDR1 SGHTA and CDR2 FQGNSA come from the germline V gene.

This clone was seen repeatedly, ten times or more. The rearrangement links TRBV18 to TRBJ1-1; D is unclear. CDR1 and CDR2 (germline): KGHSH, LQKENI. The CDR3 has 13 residues. The V gene lost 8 bases and the J gene lost 1 base, with 11 bases spanning the gap. The CDR3 reads CASHYDRNTEAFF. The DNA of the CDR3 is TGTGCCAGCCACTATGACCGGAACACTGAAGCTTTCTTT.

This clone showed up just a few times. The V call is TRBV4-3, the J call TRBJ1-4, with 9 bases fitting TRBD1. Looked up from germline, CDR1 is LGHNA and CDR2 is YSLEER. This CDR3 is built from 14 residues. V was clipped by 6 bases and J by 7 bases; unmatched bases: 6. The CDR3 region has the DNA TGCGCCAGCAGGGACAGGGGACGTAGTGAAAAACTGTTTTTT. The encoded protein is CASRDRGRSEKLFF.

V usage is TRBV2 and J usage is TRBJ1-2; D is unresolved. Trimming cost V 7 bases and J 2 bases, with 14 bases left between them. The CDR3 consists of 14 residues. Per the germline V gene, CDR1 is SNHLY and CDR2 is FYNNEI. CDR3 protein: CASIKGLQNYGYTF. The CDR3 bases are TGTGCCAGCATCAAAGGACTGCAGAACTATGGCTACACCTTC.

The chain recombines TRBV5-4 with TRBJ1-4, with D uncertain. Germline V gene data show CDR1 as SGHNT and CDR2 as YYREEE (reference sequence). The CDR3 is 13 amino acids. Trimming took off 5 bases at V and 7 bases at J, with 12 bases between the two ends. In nucleotides, the CDR3 is TGTGCCAGCAGGGCGGCGACTGGTGAAAAACTGTTTTTT. Amino acids: CASRAATGEKLFF.

This clone was seen more than once but under ten times. The chain employs TRBV29-1 and TRBJ1-2; D is undetermined. The ends were cut back, 7 bases at V and 2 bases at J, with 11 bases in the middle. This CDR3 has 12 residues. Looked up from germline, CDR1 is SQVTM and CDR2 is ANQGSEA. CDR3 amino acids: CSGGHDNYGYTF. The CDR3 DNA reads as TGCAGCGGAGGGCACGACAACTATGGCTACACCTTC.

This clone occurred a few times. The rearrangement uses TRBV19 and TRBJ2-3; 8 bases agree with TRBD2. The CDR3 totals 15 residues. The trim removed 7 bases at V and 2 bases at J, leaving 8 bases unmatched. The germline CDR1 and CDR2 sequences are LNHDA and SQIVND (reference sequence). The CDR3 DNA is TGTGCCAGTACCAAGAGCGGGGGACTCACAGATACGCAGTATTTT. Residues: CASTKSGGLTDTQYF.

This clone has only a few counts. This chain joins TRBV15 and TRBJ1-1; D unclear. Deletions cut 0 bases from V and 0 bases from J, with 8 bases between. The CDR3 contains 15 residues. CDR1 and CDR2 (germline): LNHNV, YYDKDF (reference sequence). CDR3 DNA sequence: TGTGCCACCAGCAGAGAGTTAAAAATGAACACTGAAGCTTTCTTT. This codes for CATSRELKMNTEAFF. The full variable domain, in which reference TRBV15 and TRBJ1-1 provide the parts outside the CDR3, is DAMVIQNPRYQVTQFGKPVTLSCSQTLNHNVMYWYQQKSSQAPKLLFHYYDKDFNNEADTPDNFQSRRPNTSFCFLDIRSPGLGDTAMYLCATSRELKMNTEAFFGQGTRLTVV.

V and J are TRBV19 and TRBJ2-3; tentative D call: TRBD2 (6 bases). The CDR3 is 15 amino acids. Trimming left V 4 bases short and J 5 bases short, with 16 bases between. CDR1 is LNHDA and CDR2 is SQIVND in the germline V gene (reference sequence). The CDR3 sequence: CASSTYMRGGDTQYF. The CDR3 coding sequence is TGTGCCAGTAGTACCTACATGCGGGGCGGAGATACGCAGTATTTT.

This clone was recorded once. This chain joins TRBV5-5 and TRBJ2-7; TRBD2 matches at 7 bases. This CDR3 spans 17 amino acids. V trimming: 0 bases; J trimming: 3 bases; junction bases outside the gene matches: 12. The V gene's germline CDR1 is SGHKS and CDR2 YYEKEE (reference sequence). The CDR3 sequence is CASSLATGGGGYYEQYF. In nucleotides, the CDR3 is TGTGCCAGCAGCTTGGCCACGGGCGGGGGTGGCTACTACGAGCAGTACTTC.

This clone has just a few counts. The chain carries TRBV9 and TRBJ2-3; 10 bases line up with TRBD2. The CDR3 consists of 16 residues. CDR1 is SGDLS, CDR2 YYNGEE, per germline. V shed 2 bases and J 0 bases; nucleotides not matched to a gene: 3. DNA of the CDR3: TGTGCCAGCAGCGTTAGCGGGGGGACAAGCACAGATACGCAGTATTTT. Amino acids: CASSVSGGTSTDTQYF.

The CDR3 coding sequence is TGTGCCAGCAGCCCCGGAGCGGGGGGAAGCAATCAGCCCCAGCATTTT. This sequence encodes CASSPGAGGSNQPQHF. The chain joins TRBV16 to TRBJ1-5, with D possibly matching TRBD1 (5 bases). Per germline, CDR1 KGHSY and CDR2 FQNENV. The CDR3 is 16 residues long. V dropped 4 bases and J dropped 1 base, with 14 bases sitting between them.

This clone has a handful of counts. DNA of the CDR3: TGTGCCAGCAGTACAACCGGGACTTTCTACAATGAGCAGTTCTTC. This gives the protein CASSTTGTFYNEQFF. This rearrangement joins TRBV6-5 to TRBJ2-1, with D perhaps TRBD2 (6 bases). This CDR3 is built from 15 residues. The germline V and J ends were trimmed by 5 bases and 3 bases, with 14 bases remaining between them. Per germline, CDR1 MNHEY and CDR2 SVGAGI.

The chain uses TRBV6-5 and TRBJ2-5; 15 nucleotides align to TRBD2. Germline V gives CDR1 MNHEY, CDR2 SVGAGI. Trimming at V came to 6 bases and at J to 1 base, leaving 0 bases not matched to a gene. This CDR3 is 15 amino acids long. The CDR3 DNA is TGTGCCAGCAGGGGACTAGCGGGGGGCCAAGAGACCCAGTACTTC. Its protein is CASRGLAGGQETQYF.